These T cell receptor beta chains were read from a single sample in a study of cytomegalovirus exposure and HLA in healthy donors. Produced via immunoSEQ multiplex PCR; TCRdb's table is partial and in-frame only. The sample shows 68,000 or so clones, about 89% of them seen only once. Sequenced sample: PBMCs. The receptor set was obtained from a man aged 18 to 35 in good health and CMV-seronegative. CDR3s include the opening cysteine and the closing phenylalanine or tryptophan. The D gene is left open where the match is weak.

d_gene,v_gene,j_gene,CDR3aa,CDR3nt
NA,TRBV6-6,TRBJ2-3,CASVRVRDTDTQYF,TGTGCCAGCGTACGGGTGCGGGACACAGATACGCAGTATTTT
TRBD1,TRBV27,TRBJ1-5,CASSPWTGGHQPQHF,TGTGCCAGCAGTCCCTGGACAGGGGGACATCAGCCCCAGCATTTT
TRBD2,TRBV5-1,TRBJ2-2,CASNLAGSNTGELFF,TGCGCCAGCAACCTAGCGGGATCGAACACCGGGGAGCTGTTTTTT
TRBD2,TRBV28,TRBJ2-5,CASSFGTSGQETQYF,TGTGCCAGCAGTTTTGGGACTAGCGGGCAAGAGACCCAGTACTTC
TRBD1,TRBV6-1,TRBJ1-1,CASSVQGQTNTEAFF,TGTGCCAGCAGTGTCCAGGGACAGACGAACACTGAAGCTTTCTTT
TRBD2,TRBV13,TRBJ2-4,CASSLGGGGFKNIQYF,TGTGCCAGCAGCCTGGGTGGGGGGGGATTCAAAAACATTCAGTACTTC
TRBD2,TRBV18,TRBJ2-1,CASSEAPGREVLNEQFF,TGTGCCAGCTCAGAAGCCCCGGGGCGGGAGGTCTTGAATGAGCAGTTCTTC
TRBD2,TRBV5-4,TRBJ2-2,CASSLLGRLAGVTGELFF,TGTGCCAGCAGCTTGCTAGGTCGTCTAGCGGGAGTTACCGGGGAGCTGTTTTTT
TRBD1,TRBV30,TRBJ2-7,CAWDRGLTSYEQYF,TGTGCCTGGGACAGGGGCCTAACTTCCTACGAGCAGTACTTC
NA,TRBV9,TRBJ2-7,CASSVGTGWQYF,TGTGCCAGCAGCGTAGGTACAGGGTGGCAGTACTTC